The 22 T cell receptor beta chains below all came from one sample that was sequenced in a study of cytomegalovirus exposure and HLA in healthy donors. Vbeta (60) and Jbeta (13) primers were used in the PCR. The method was immunoSEQ multiplex PCR; TCRdb's version includes in-frame clones alone and lacks a portion of them. The data hold some 71,000 clones, with roughly 67% observed a single time. The sequencing sample was made of PBMCs. These receptors all stem from a man in his forties or fifties in good health and CMV-seropositive.

Ten or more counts support this clone. V gene TRBV6-1 combines with J gene TRBJ1-2; no reliable D call. Germline CDR1 MNHNS, CDR2 SASEGT. There are 14 residues in the CDR3. Trimming cost V 4 bases and J 4 bases, with 13 bases left between them. CDR3 bases: TGTGCCAGCAGTGTACGCGTCGCTGTCTATGGCTACACCTTC. Translated, it gives CASSVRVAVYGYTF.

This clone was counted between two and nine times. This chain uses TRBV5-6 with TRBJ2-1, with 7 bases matching TRBD2. This CDR3 is built from 15 residues. Germline CDR1 reads SGHDT; CDR2 reads YYEEEE. The V and J ends lost 4 bases and 3 bases, in that order; junction bases with no gene match: 7. The CDR3: CASSPRGVFYNEQFF. The DNA of the CDR3 is TGTGCCAGCAGCCCCCGGGGGGTCTTCTACAATGAGCAGTTCTTC.

This sequence joins TRBV11-1 and TRBJ1-1; D is possibly TRBD1 (5 bases). Germline CDR1 SGHAT, CDR2 FQDESV (reference sequence). V lost 3 bases and J lost 1, with 15 bases in between. The CDR3 length is 16 residues. CDR3 nucleotide sequence: TGTGCCAGCAGCTTTCGACGTGGGCAGGGGAACACTGAAGCTTTCTTT. This translates into CASSFRRGQGNTEAFF.

The chain uses TRBV25-1 and TRBJ1-2; weak D call: TRBD1 (6 bases). Germline lookup yields CDR1 MGHDK and CDR2 SYGVNS. The CDR3 extends over 15 amino acids. The ends were cut back, 3 bases at V and 4 bases at J, with 15 bases in the middle. CDR3 bases: TGTGCCAGCAGTGACCCGGACAGTAGGTCCTATGGCTACACCTTC. This sequence encodes CASSDPDSRSYGYTF.

The table lists this clone with a few counts. The chain is built from TRBV28 and TRBJ1-2; no clear D gene. Trimming cost V 7 bases and J 3 bases, with 12 bases left between them. In germline, CDR1 is MDHEN, CDR2 SYDVKM. The CDR3 covers 13 residues. CDR3 sequence: CASNFNDYYGYTF. The CDR3, as DNA: TGTGCCAGCAATTTTAATGACTACTATGGCTACACCTTC.

The gene calls are TRBV12-5 and TRBJ2-1, with 7 bases matching TRBD1. The CDR3 spans 14 residues. CDR1 is LGHNT and CDR2 is FRNRAP in the germline V gene. Trimming removed 0 bases from V and 10 bases from J; junction bases left unmatched: 6. The CDR3 loop is CASGLVPGQLEQFF. The CDR3 DNA reads as TGTGCTAGTGGTTTGGTGCCGGGACAGCTGGAGCAGTTCTTC.

This clone came up a few times. This sequence joins TRBV7-9 and TRBJ1-1; TRBD1 might be the D (5 bases). The CDR3 length is 15 residues. Trimming cost V 5 bases and J 2 bases, with 15 bases left between them. CDR1 is SEHNR, CDR2 FQNEAQ, per germline (reference sequence). The CDR3 nucleotides are TGTGCCAGCAGCCCCAGTGTGGGGGGAAACACTGAAGCTTTCTTT. Protein sequence: CASSPSVGGNTEAFF.

V gene TRBV18 combines with J gene TRBJ2-1; TRBD1 aligns across 8 bases. J gave up 10 bases and V 2 bases, and 16 bases lay outside the gene matches. The germline V gene encodes CDR1 KGHSH and CDR2 LQKENI. The CDR3 is 17 amino acids. For the CDR3, the DNA is TGTGCCAGCTCACCAAATCTACGTCGGACAGGGCCCGGGGAGCAGTTCTTC. Encoded protein: CASSPNLRRTGPGEQFF.

The rearrangement links TRBV7-6 to TRBJ1-5; weak D call: TRBD1 (5 bases). CDR3 length: 14 residues. V was trimmed by 1 base and J by 7 bases, leaving 11 bases between them. Germline CDR1 SGHVS, CDR2 FNYEAQ. The CDR3 protein is CASSLDARGQPQHF. The CDR3 DNA sequence: TGTGCCAGCAGCTTAGATGCGCGGGGCCAGCCCCAGCATTTT.

Ten or more counts support this clone. The chain employs TRBV19 and TRBJ2-2; TRBD1 agrees at 8 bases. The CDR3 runs to 14 residues. Germline CDR1 LNHDA, CDR2 SQIVND (reference sequence). Trimming at V came to 9 bases and at J to 7 bases, leaving 10 bases not matched to a gene. DNA of the CDR3: TGTGCCAGCAGGGGGACAGGAGGAAACGGGGAGCTGTTTTTT. This codes for CASRGTGGNGELFF.

The rearrangement joins TRBV4-2 to TRBJ1-2, with a weak D call TRBD1 (5 bases). V lost 0 bases to trimming and J lost 8 bases, with 16 bases between them. The CDR3 sequence is 15 residues long. Germline V gene lookup returns CDR1 LGHNA and CDR2 YNFKEQ. Here the CDR3 reads CASSQEVDEGLGYTF. The CDR3 coding sequence is TGTGCCAGCAGCCAAGAGGTGGACGAGGGACTCGGCTACACCTTC.

The rearrangement uses TRBV9 and TRBJ2-3; 8 nucleotides line up with TRBD2. This CDR3 contains 16 residues. CDR1 is SGDLS and CDR2 is YYNGEE in the germline V gene. The J segment lost 8 bases and the V segment lost 0 bases, leaving 11 bases of the junction unmatched. CDR3 in amino acids: CASSVVPAGDRGTQYF. The CDR3 DNA follows: TGTGCCAGCAGCGTAGTCCCAGCGGGGGATCGTGGTACGCAGTATTTT. Full variable domain (remainder filled in from reference TRBV9 and TRBJ2-3): DSGVTQTPKHLITATGQRVTLRCSPRSGDLSVYWYQQSLDQGLQFLIQYYNGEERAKGNILERFSAQQFPDLHSELNLSSLELGDSALYFCASSVVPAGDRGTQYFGPGTRLTVL.

The sample holds one count of this clone. The chain links TRBV5-1 to TRBJ1-1; D unclear. This CDR3 is 15 amino acids long. The germline V gene encodes CDR1 SGHRS and CDR2 YFSETQ. Trimming stripped 4 bases from V and 3 bases from J, with 16 bases between. This CDR3 reads CASSPTIQSDTEAFF. As DNA, the CDR3 is TGCGCCAGCAGCCCAACCATACAAAGCGACACTGAAGCTTTCTTT.

This clone was recorded only once. The chain carries TRBV6-1 and TRBJ1-2, with D tentatively TRBD1 (6 bases). Germline lookup yields CDR1 MNHNS and CDR2 SASEGT. The CDR3 is made up of 14 amino acids. The V gene lost 2 bases and the J gene lost 3 bases, with 10 bases spanning the gap. DNA of the CDR3: TGTGCCAGCAGTGAAATGGGGGCCGACTATGGCTACACCTTC. Translating it yields CASSEMGADYGYTF.

This chain links TRBV6-5 with TRBJ2-5; 10 bases match TRBD1. J gave up 5 bases and V 5 bases, and 8 bases lay outside the gene matches. The length of the CDR3 is 15 residues. CDR1 MNHEY and CDR2 SVGAGI come from the germline V gene. CDR3 residues: CASSGGTGVRETQYF. For the CDR3, the DNA is TGTGCCAGCAGTGGGGGGACAGGGGTCAGGGAGACCCAGTACTTC.

The table lists this clone with a count of one. The gene calls are TRBV27 and TRBJ1-1, with D hard to call. V lost 7 bases and J 0 bases, leaving 9 bases between the germline ends. The CDR3 is 13 residues long. The germline CDR1 and CDR2 sequences are MNHEY and SMNVEV (reference sequence). CDR3 amino acids: CASMRVLNTEAFF. Here the CDR3 DNA reads TGTGCCAGCATGAGGGTTTTGAACACTGAAGCTTTCTTT.

This clone was observed once. This chain joins TRBV6-1 and TRBJ1-1; D is perhaps TRBD1 (6 bases). V gave up 3 bases and J gave up 2 bases, with 10 bases separating them. Germline CDR1 and CDR2: MNHNS and SASEGT. There are 14 residues in the CDR3. The CDR3 nucleotides are TGTGCCAGCAGTGAGGACAGAGCAAACACTGAAGCTTTCTTT. Translation gives CASSEDRANTEAFF.

This clone was counted a few times. The J gene is TRBJ1-5, the V gene TRBV5-6; TRBD1 is a possible D gene (5 bases). The CDR3 runs 16 residues. V dropped 2 bases and J dropped 5 bases, with 17 bases sitting between them. Germline V gene data show CDR1 as SGHDT and CDR2 as YYEEEE. The CDR3 sequence: CASSLGAGSLDQPQHF. The CDR3 DNA is TGTGCCAGCAGCTTAGGGGCCGGAAGTCTAGATCAGCCCCAGCATTTT.

The chain employs TRBV7-9 and TRBJ2-7; 11 nucleotides match TRBD2. The V gene's germline CDR1 is SEHNR and CDR2 FQNEAQ (reference sequence). V lost 6 bases to trimming and J lost 6 bases; unmatched junction nucleotides: 7. CDR3 length equals 14 residues. As DNA, the CDR3 is TGTGCCAGCAGGGAACTAGCGGGAGTGGGCGAGCAGTACTTC. This gives the protein CASRELAGVGEQYF.

This clone was observed a handful of times. The CDR3: CASRDRGNQPQHF. The CDR3 DNA follows: TGTGCCAGCCGCGACAGGGGCAATCAGCCCCAGCATTTT. The V call is TRBV16, the J call TRBJ1-5, with 7 bases matching TRBD1. J gave up 2 bases and V 8 bases, and 3 bases lay outside the gene matches. The germline CDR1 and CDR2 sequences are KGHSY and FQNENV. CDR3 size: 13 residues.

The CDR3, as DNA: TGTGCCAGCAGAACAGGGCCCGCCGGTTTTTCGCCCCAGCATTTT. Translating it yields CASRTGPAGFSPQHF. The chain employs TRBV6-1 and TRBJ1-5, with a weak D call TRBD1 (6 bases). Trimming removed 6 bases from V and 9 bases from J, with 21 bases in between. Germline V CDR1 and CDR2: MNHNS, SASEGT. The CDR3 covers 15 residues.

This chain joins TRBV7-6 and TRBJ1-1; D may be TRBD1 (5 bases). The CDR3 is made up of 16 amino acids. V lost 2 bases to trimming and J lost 0 bases, with 13 bases between them. Germline V CDR1 and CDR2: SGHVS, FNYEAQ. The CDR3 loop reads CASSLQTAAMNTEAFF. CDR3 sequence (DNA): TGTGCCAGCAGCTTACAGACAGCCGCGATGAACACTGAAGCTTTCTTT.